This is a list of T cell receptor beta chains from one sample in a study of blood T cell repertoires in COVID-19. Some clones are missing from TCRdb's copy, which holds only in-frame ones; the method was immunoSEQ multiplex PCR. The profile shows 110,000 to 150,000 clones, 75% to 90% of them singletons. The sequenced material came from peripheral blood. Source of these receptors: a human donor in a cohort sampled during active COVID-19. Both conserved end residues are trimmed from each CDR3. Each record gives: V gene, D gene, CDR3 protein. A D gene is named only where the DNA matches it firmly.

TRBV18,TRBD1,ASSRDRGLSTDTQY
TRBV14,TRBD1,ASSQEGRGLETQY
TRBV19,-,ASSISEGNEQF
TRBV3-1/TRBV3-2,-,ASSQVSRQLYGYT
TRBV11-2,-,ASSAPRETRGYT
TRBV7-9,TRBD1,ASSLWDRENGYT
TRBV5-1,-,ASSLEGLASNREQY
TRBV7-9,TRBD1,ASSSDRAGTNEKLF
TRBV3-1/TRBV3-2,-,ASSPQTSLWTQY
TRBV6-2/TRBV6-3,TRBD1,ASSFSGTGDYGYT
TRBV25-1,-,ASSESWADQPEAF
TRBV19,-,ASRERLGNQPQH
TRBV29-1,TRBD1,SVRTGGDEKLF
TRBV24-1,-,ATIGLYSYEQY
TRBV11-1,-,ASSPGTPNSPLH
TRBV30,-,AWSSTQGSNQPQH
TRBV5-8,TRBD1,ASSGGQGNTIY
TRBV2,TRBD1,ASSEGQGVRSYNSPLH
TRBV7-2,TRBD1,ASSLNPGQAGSFAF
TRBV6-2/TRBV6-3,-,ASSTPRGLSSYNEQF
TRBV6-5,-,ASASLANTGELF
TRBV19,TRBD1,ASSFGQDLTRDTQY
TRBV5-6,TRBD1,ASNTDRSYSGANVLT
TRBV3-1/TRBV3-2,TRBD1,ASSMTGGLNQPQH
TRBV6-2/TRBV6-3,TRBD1,ASSYGGQAANTEAF
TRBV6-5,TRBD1,ASRGLQGANSPLH
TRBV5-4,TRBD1,ASSSLPGQGSFANYGYT
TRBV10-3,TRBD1,AISDKTGLTDTQY